Below, 5 T cell receptor beta chains from the same sample are listed, as sequenced in a study of T cell changes during pregnancy in multiple sclerosis. Generated by immunoSEQ multiplex PCR, the TCRdb table keeps only in-frame clones and is missing some. The table includes tens of thousands of clones, 85% to 95% detected once. The source was peripheral blood, collected after pregnancy. These receptors originate from a female donor in good health, enrolled as a control in a pregnancy study.

The CDR3 reads CATTRGRASDEQFF. The CDR3 DNA is TGTGCCACCACTCGCGGGAGGGCCTCGGATGAGCAGTTCTTC. The chain recombines TRBV19 with TRBJ2-1; 9 nucleotides agree with TRBD2. CDR3 length: 14 residues. The trim removed 10 bases at V and 8 bases at J, leaving 12 bases unmatched. Germline CDR1 reads LNHDA; CDR2 reads SQIVND (reference sequence).

The V call is TRBV5-1, the J call TRBJ2-5; possibly TRBD1 for D (9 bases). The CDR3 has 17 residues. Germline V gene lookup returns CDR1 SGHRS and CDR2 YFSETQ. V lost 2 bases, J lost 5 bases, and 22 bases lay in between. The CDR3 sequence is CASSLNRGRGVLETQYF. In nucleotides, the CDR3 is TGCGCCAGCAGCTTAAACAGGGGGCGGGGGGTATTGGAGACCCAGTACTTC.

The gene calls are TRBV28 and TRBJ2-5, with D perhaps matching TRBD2 (6 bases). The CDR3 loop spans 13 amino acids. Trimming removed 3 bases at V and 4 bases at J, with 9 bases between. The germline gives CDR1 MDHEN, CDR2 SYDVKM. The CDR3 sequence is CASSFPGLETQYF. In nucleotides, the CDR3 is TGTGCCAGCAGTTTCCCGGGACTAGAGACCCAGTACTTC.

V and J are TRBV18 and TRBJ2-5, with D maybe TRBD2 (5 bases). The CDR3 consists of 15 residues. Looked up from germline, CDR1 is KGHSH and CDR2 is LQKENI. Trimming stripped 3 bases from V and 3 bases from J, with 14 bases between. The CDR3 here is CASSPQGLTKETQYF. The CDR3, as DNA: TGTGCCAGCTCACCTCAAGGCCTGACTAAAGAGACCCAGTACTTC.

V is TRBV7-3 and J is TRBJ2-1; 16 bases line up with TRBD2. V was pared by 0 bases and J by 1 base, with 6 bases of the junction left unmatched. Germline V gene data show CDR1 as SGHTA and CDR2 as FQGTGA. The CDR3 spans 20 residues. The CDR3 spells CASSLTGTSGRALSYNEQFF. CDR3 nucleotide sequence: TGTGCCAGCAGCTTAACTGGGACTAGCGGGAGGGCCCTTTCCTACAATGAGCAGTTCTTC.